The 2 T cell receptor beta chains given below trace back to one sample, sequenced in a study of blood T cell repertoires in COVID-19. This table comes from immunoSEQ multiplex PCR, and its TCRdb copy is limited to in-frame clones, with some not included. This table holds about 300,000 clones, 65% to 90% found once. The sequenced material came from PBMCs or T cells enriched from blood (not recorded which). These receptors were obtained from a woman between 18 and 30 years old who had recovered from COVID-19.

This clone has only a few counts. This chain uses TRBV12-3 or TRBV12-4 with TRBJ1-3; TRBD1 agrees at 9 bases. This CDR3 comprises 12 residues. With 4 bases clipped from V and 11 bases from J, the junction kept 3 bases outside the gene matches. The DNA of the CDR3 is TGTGCCAGCAGTTATGGACAGGGGCCCATATATTTT. Encoded protein: CASSYGQGPIYF.

To note about this clone: The sample contains more than one DNA sequence encoding this CDR3. V is TRBV5-1 and J is TRBJ2-3, with 15 nucleotides matching TRBD2. Trimming at V came to 4 bases and at J to 2 bases, leaving 5 bases not matched to a gene. Germline loops: CDR1 SGHRS, CDR2 YFSETQ. The length of the CDR3 is 17 residues. The CDR3 loop is CASSPGLAGGFTDTQYF. DNA for the CDR3: TGCGCCAGCAGCCCCGGACTAGCGGGGGGGTTCACAGATACGCAGTATTTT.